The 25 T cell receptor beta chains below all came from one sample that was sequenced in a study of T cells expressing NK-cell markers. TCRdb re-called the 5' RACE reads; one entry per CDR3 protein, DNA not given. This listing includes roughly 160,000 distinct CDR3 sequences. Sequencing was done on a sample of blood T cells: a sorted CD56 or NKG2C T cell subset, CD4+ or CD8+ T cells, or bulk PBMC T cells (not recorded which). All receptors come from a man aged 18-70 years in good health.

V and J are TRBV5-8 and TRBJ2-3; as DNA is missing, the TRBD1 call by TCRdb cannot be tested. CDR1 is SGHTS, CDR2 YDEGEE, per germline. This CDR3 has 14 residues. CDR3 region: CASSDGQGWDTQYF.

CDR3 region: CASSAFRDPARNEQFF. V is TRBV5-1 and J is TRBJ2-1; with no DNA, the TCRdb D assignment of TRBD1 cannot be verified. CDR3 length: 16 amino acids. CDR1 SGHRS and CDR2 YFSETQ come from the germline V gene.

The CDR3 sequence: CSVEEWQGAFGTFDYGYTF. The chain carries TRBV29-1 and TRBJ1-2; TCRdb reports TRBD1, a call that lacks DNA to check it against. CDR3 size: 19 residues. Germline-derived CDR1 and CDR2 are SQVTM and ANQGSEA.

The rearrangement joins TRBV12-3 or TRBV12-4 to TRBJ2-3; the TRBD2 assignment by TCRdb is unverifiable without DNA. CDR3 length: 16 residues. The CDR3 protein is CASTLPSGGSTDTQYF.

This CDR3 is CASSLSSTDTQYF. The chain employs TRBV12-3 or TRBV12-4 and TRBJ2-3. This CDR3 region has 13 residues.

The rearrangement joins TRBV28 to TRBJ2-5; TCRdb's D gene call, TRBD2, goes unchecked for lack of DNA. There are 15 residues in the CDR3. Germline V lookup: CDR1 MDHEN, CDR2 SYDVKM. CDR3 protein: CASSRPGLAGETQYF.

The V and J genes are TRBV5-1 and TRBJ2-3; TCRdb calls TRBD1, which cannot be checked without DNA. The CDR3 is 16 residues long. Germline V gene sequence: CDR1 SGHRS, CDR2 YFSETQ. CDR3: CASSLYFRDSTDTQYF.

The chain links TRBV14 to TRBJ2-3; TCRdb outputs TRBD2, but without DNA this stays unchecked. The CDR3 is 13 amino acids. Looked up from germline, CDR1 is SGHDN and CDR2 is FVKESK. CDR3 loop: CASSLIRPDTQYF.

The V and J genes are TRBV25-1 and TRBJ2-1; the D gene TCRdb calls, TRBD1, cannot be checked with no DNA. The CDR3 sequence is 14 residues long. Germline lookup yields CDR1 MGHDK and CDR2 SYGVNS. The CDR3 is CATSSSPPPIVQFF.

The J gene is TRBJ1-6, the V gene TRBV5-6; TCRdb's D gene call, TRBD1, goes unchecked for lack of DNA. CDR3 length: 15 amino acids. CDR1 is SGHDT, CDR2 YYEEEE, per germline. CDR3 sequence reads: CASSFGAGVDSPLHF.

V gene TRBV4-1 combines with J gene TRBJ2-5; TCRdb indicates TRBD2, and absent DNA this call remains unverified. CDR3 length: 14 residues. Germline CDR1 is MGHRA and CDR2 is YSYEKL. The CDR3 sequence: CASSQEGPPGTQYF.

The chain is built from TRBV6-1 and TRBJ1-2; TCRdb selects TRBD1, and the lack of DNA leaves this call unchecked. The CDR3 contains 14 residues. The germline V gene encodes CDR1 MNHNS and CDR2 SASEGT. The CDR3 reads CASSATGTGDGYTF.

This sequence joins TRBV6-2 or TRBV6-3 and TRBJ2-1; the D call of TRBD2 rests on TCRdb alone, since no DNA is present to check it. Germline CDR1 reads MNHEY; CDR2 reads SVGEGT. The CDR3 has 14 residues. The CDR3 sequence is CASSYVAGWNEQFF.

The chain carries TRBV5-6 and TRBJ2-6. This CDR3 spans 15 amino acids. Per germline, CDR1 SGHDT and CDR2 YYEEEE. Here the CDR3 reads CASRTWGSGANVLTF.

V gene TRBV5-4 combines with J gene TRBJ2-7. This CDR3 has 17 amino acids. The germline CDR1 and CDR2 sequences are SGHNT and YYREEE (reference sequence). The CDR3 loop is CASSLANLAPYSYEQYF.

V usage is TRBV27 and J usage is TRBJ2-3. The germline V gene encodes CDR1 MNHEY and CDR2 SMNVEV (reference sequence). The CDR3 consists of 14 residues. The CDR3 sequence: CASSYGKSTDTQYF.

The chain has TRBV29-1 and TRBJ1-2; TCRdb's D gene call, TRBD1, goes unchecked for lack of DNA. CDR1 is SQVTM, CDR2 ANQGSEA, per germline. The CDR3 spans 14 residues. The CDR3 loop is CSVEKGGQNYGYTF.

V and J are TRBV28 and TRBJ1-2; the D call from TCRdb, TRBD1, cannot be confirmed without DNA. The CDR3 consists of 15 residues. Per germline, CDR1 MDHEN and CDR2 SYDVKM. The CDR3 reads CASRRGIGDNYGYTF.

V and J are TRBV7-9 and TRBJ2-1; lacking DNA, the TRBD2 call made by TCRdb goes unchecked. This CDR3 region has 17 residues. The V gene's germline CDR1 is SEHNR and CDR2 FQNEAQ (reference sequence). This chain's CDR3 is CASSLGFSGATYNEQFF.

The chain has TRBV2 and TRBJ2-3; absent DNA, TCRdb's TRBD1 call cannot be checked. The CDR3 length is 14 residues. Germline assignment: CDR1 SNHLY and CDR2 FYNNEI. CDR3 protein: CASRGTGGMDTQYF.

The J gene is TRBJ2-7, the V gene TRBV5-1; the TCRdb D gene call, TRBD1, has no DNA to confirm it. Germline CDR1 is SGHRS and CDR2 is YFSETQ. CDR3 length: 13 amino acids. CDR3 amino acids: CASSRGSTYEQYF. Full variable domain (outside the CDR3, taken from reference TRBV5-1 and TRBJ2-7): KAGVTQTPRYLIKTRGQQVTLSCSPISGHRSVSWYQQTPGQGLQFLFEYFSETQRNKGNFPGRFSGRQFSNSRSEMNVSTLELGDSALYLCASSRGSTYEQYFGPGTRLTVT.

The chain couples TRBV28 to TRBJ1-1; the TRBD1 assignment by TCRdb is unverifiable without DNA. This CDR3 is built from 15 residues. Germline V gene lookup returns CDR1 MDHEN and CDR2 SYDVKM. CDR3 in amino acids: CASTIPTGIGTEAFF. The variable domain in full, with the rest retrieved from reference TRBV28 and TRBJ1-1, is DVKVTQSSRYLVKRTGEKVFLECVQDMDHENMFWYRQDPGLGLRLIYFSYDVKMKEKGDIPEGYSVSREKKERFSLILESASTNQTSMYLCASTIPTGIGTEAFFGQGTRLTVV.

The V call is TRBV10-2, the J call TRBJ2-3; there is no DNA to check the TCRdb D call of TRBD2. The V gene's germline CDR1 is WSHSY and CDR2 SAAADI. This CDR3 contains 14 residues. The CDR3 protein is CAADPSGGSDTQYF.

The rearrangement links TRBV5-4 to TRBJ2-5; as DNA is missing, the TRBD2 call by TCRdb cannot be tested. CDR3 length: 15 residues. Germline V lookup: CDR1 SGHNT, CDR2 YYREEE (reference sequence). This CDR3 is CASSNSGGAEETQYF.

The chain employs TRBV6-2 or TRBV6-3 and TRBJ2-7; TCRdb's assignment of TRBD2 cannot be checked, as there is no DNA. The CDR3 consists of 15 residues. Germline CDR1 reads MNHEY; CDR2 reads SVGEGT. The CDR3 loop reads CASSFILAGANEQYF.